The 11 T cell receptor beta chains presented below share a single source sample, sequenced in a study of shared T cell receptors in the human thymus. TCRdb's table, derived via immunoSEQ multiplex PCR, lists solely in-frame clones and lacks some. The top ten hold about 0.011% of the sample, which has about 730,000 clones, 75% to 90% seen once. These data also featured in a second study, about human thymus T cells.

The sequenced sample was thymocytes. The receptor source for this set is a girl less than two years old with a congenital heart defect.

This chain links TRBV6-5 with TRBJ1-1, with a tentative D call TRBD1 (5 bases). Between the trimmed V and J ends, which lost 2 bases and 4 bases, there was a span of 14 bases. CDR1 and CDR2 (germline): MNHEY, SVGAGI. The CDR3 spans 15 residues. The CDR3 spells CASSYVGGVGTEAFF. DNA of the CDR3: TGTGCCAGCAGTTACGTCGGGGGTGTGGGCACTGAAGCTTTCTTT.

The rearrangement uses TRBV14 and TRBJ1-2, with TRBD1 matching over 11 bases. With V trimmed by 4 bases and J by 5 bases, 3 bases remained unmatched. Germline V lookup: CDR1 SGHDN, CDR2 FVKESK. This CDR3 comprises 14 residues. The CDR3 DNA follows: TGTGCCAGCAGCCGCCGGGACAGGGGGTATGGCTACACCTTC. It yields the protein CASSRRDRGYGYTF.

Turning to this clone: Additional DNA sequences in this sample encode the identical CDR3. The gene calls are TRBV6-5 and TRBJ1-6, with 8 bases that match TRBD1. Germline loops: CDR1 MNHEY, CDR2 SVGAGI. V lost 0 bases to trimming and J lost 7 bases; unmatched junction nucleotides: 5. The CDR3 sequence is 16 residues long. CDR3 sequence (DNA): TGTGCCAGCAGTTACTCAACACAGGGGGTAAATTCACCCCTCCACTTT. Amino acid sequence: CASSYSTQGVNSPLHF.

CDR3 in DNA: TGTGCCAGCATGCGGGGCAATGAGCAGTTCTTC. Translated, it gives CASMRGNEQFF. The rearrangement links TRBV28 to TRBJ2-1; weak D call: TRBD2 (6 bases). Germline values: CDR1 MDHEN, CDR2 SYDVKM. CDR3 length: 11 residues. V was shortened by 7 bases and J by 6 bases, with 7 bases between the two germline ends.

V and J are TRBV11-2 and TRBJ1-1; D possibly corresponds to TRBD1 (5 bases). CDR3 size: 18 residues. Trimming removed 2 bases at V and 2 bases at J, with 21 bases between. Germline V lookup: CDR1 SGHAT, CDR2 FQNNGV. CDR3 nucleotide sequence: TGTGCCAGCAGCTTAAAACCAGGGAATTCGGGCATCAACACTGAAGCTTTCTTT. Translated: CASSLKPGNSGINTEAFF.

The chain employs TRBV30 and TRBJ1-1; D call uncertain. Trimming stripped 6 bases from V and 6 bases from J, with 20 bases between. The CDR3 length is 14 residues. CDR1 and CDR2 from the germline V gene are GTSNPN and SVGIG (reference sequence). The CDR3 is CACNPRSGGAEAFF. CDR3 bases: TGTGCCTGTAACCCTCGTTCGGGCGGGGCTGAAGCTTTCTTT.

In this sample, this clone turned up once. At one boundary the junction diverges from the germline segment, which might be a read error. This chain connects TRBV7-7 to TRBJ2-1, with 14 bases identical to TRBD2. Germline V gene sequence: CDR1 SSHAT, CDR2 FNYEAQ (reference sequence). There are 15 residues in the CDR3. CDR3 in amino acids: CASSPTSGGAYEQFF. The CDR3 DNA is TGTGCTAGCAGCCCGACTAGCGGGGGGGCCTATGAGCAGTTCTTC.

The V gene is TRBV2, the J gene TRBJ1-5, with TRBD1 as a possible D gene (5 bases). The V end lost 4 bases, the J end lost 3 bases, and 10 bases lay between the germline ends. Germline CDR1 is SNHLY and CDR2 is FYNNEI. CDR3 size: 14 residues. The CDR3 DNA sequence: TGTGCCAGCAGTGTACAGGTCCTCAATCAGCCCCAGCATTTT. This codes for CASSVQVLNQPQHF.

The chain carries TRBV19 and TRBJ2-7; 7 bases are shared with TRBD1. The CDR3 totals 14 residues. Trimming at V came to 7 bases and at J to 3 bases, leaving 9 bases not matched to a gene. The germline gives CDR1 LNHDA, CDR2 SQIVND (reference sequence). CDR3 amino acids: CASNPDREGYEQYF. In DNA, the CDR3 is TGTGCCAGTAATCCCGACAGGGAAGGCTACGAGCAGTACTTC.

V and J are TRBV5-5 and TRBJ1-5; 8 bases are a match to TRBD1. V shed 6 bases, J shed 7 bases, and the junction held 12 bases outside the gene matches. Looked up from germline, CDR1 is SGHKS and CDR2 is YYEKEE (reference sequence). This CDR3 contains 15 residues. The CDR3 loop reads CASNAEAGQGQPQHF. Here the CDR3 DNA reads TGTGCCAGCAACGCCGAAGCTGGACAGGGCCAGCCCCAGCATTTT.

The CDR3 loop is CAISDPPSMEPPPTNSPLHF. The CDR3 DNA reads TGTGCCATCAGTGACCCCCCATCTATGGAGCCTCCGCCTACGAATTCACCCCTCCACTTT. V and J are TRBV10-3 and TRBJ1-6; D not certain. The CDR3 has 20 amino acids. The V and J ends lost 3 bases and 7 bases respectively, with 28 bases between them. Germline V gene sequence: CDR1 ENHRY, CDR2 SYGVKD.